This T cell receptor (beta chain) appears in the sequencing data of a study of blood T cell repertoires in COVID-19. Background on the study: The samples span acute and convalescent COVID-19 from the United States, Italy and Spain. In each case, the material was cDNA or gDNA derived from T cells, B-cell-depleted T cells, or PBMCs.

Source study methods: For nucleated cells, counts were estimated from reference gene primer amplification. The method was immunoSEQ multiplex PCR; TCRdb's version includes in-frame clones alone and lacks a portion of them. V and J calls and clone size are as listed in that table; D and trimming were resolved from the DNA. Among under 200,000 clones listed, 80% were seen once. The ends lost 2 bases at V and 2 bases at J; junction bases unmatched: 2. Germline loops: CDR1 SGDLS, CDR2 YYNGEE. This CDR3 region has 15 residues. This clone was recorded once. Other DNA sequences of this sample code for an identical CDR3.

V and J are TRBV9 and TRBJ2-3; TRBD2 aligns across 10 bases. This TCR came from a man in his sixties with acute or convalescent COVID-19. The specimen was peripheral blood. The CDR3 bases are TGTGCCAGCAGCGTCGGACTAGCGGCCACAGATACGCAGTATTTT. Protein sequence: CASSVGLAATDTQYF.